This T cell receptor beta chain was captured by sequencing in a study of radiation and T cells in renal cell carcinoma. General study findings and limits: Top 100 clonotypes averaged about 54% in irradiated versus about 40% in nephrectomy-only tumors.

Trimming cost V 0 bases and J 7 bases, with 13 bases left between them. CDR1 and CDR2 (germline): SGHRS, YFSETQ. The CDR3 loop spans 15 amino acids. Treatment of the sample: 15 Gy SBRT to primary tumor, nephrectomy 4 weeks later. Nephrectomy followed 15 Gy stereotactic body radiation by 4 weeks. This renal cell carcinoma was of the clear cell type. As to this clone: The target antigen is unknown.

The table came from immunoSEQ multiplex PCR; TCRdb's copy has only in-frame clones and leaves some out. The top ten hold roughly 42% of the sample, which has about 4,300 clones, about three fifths seen once. The TCR originated in a woman aged 55-69 years with renal cell carcinoma. Sequences were derived from tumor tissue, sampled from a patient whose treatment included radiotherapy and nephrectomy. The rearrangement links TRBV5-1 to TRBJ1-4; D may be TRBD1 (6 bases). The CDR3 protein is CASSLEGGIREKLFF. The CDR3 nucleotides are TGCGCCAGCAGCTTGGAGGGGGGGATACGTGAAAAACTGTTTTTT.